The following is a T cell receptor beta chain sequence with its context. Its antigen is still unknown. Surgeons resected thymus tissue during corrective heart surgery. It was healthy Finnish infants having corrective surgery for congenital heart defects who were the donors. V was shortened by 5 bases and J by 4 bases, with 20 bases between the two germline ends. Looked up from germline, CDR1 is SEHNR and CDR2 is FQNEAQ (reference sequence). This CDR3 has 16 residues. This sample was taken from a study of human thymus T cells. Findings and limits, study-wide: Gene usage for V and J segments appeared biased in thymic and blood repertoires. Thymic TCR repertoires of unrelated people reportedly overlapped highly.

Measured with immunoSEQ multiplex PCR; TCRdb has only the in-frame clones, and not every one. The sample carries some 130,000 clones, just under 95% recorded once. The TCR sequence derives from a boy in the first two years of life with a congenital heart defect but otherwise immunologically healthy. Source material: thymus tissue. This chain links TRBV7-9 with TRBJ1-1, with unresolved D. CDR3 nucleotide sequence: TGTGCCAGCAGCCGACCCGTGGCGATAGGATGCACTGAAGCTTTCTTT. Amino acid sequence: CASSRPVAIGCTEAFF.